This TCR beta chain was observed in a study of CD8+ T cells in alopecia areata (dated by TCRdb to 2016 to 2019). Regarding the study in general: To study T cell clonal expansion in alopecia areata, the researchers applied high-throughput TCRbeta sequencing to both the C3H/HeJ mouse model and human patients. On the human side, TCRbeta sequencing was run on scalp tissue and on sorted CD4+ and CD8+ peripheral blood T cells from healthy controls and from alopecia areata patients with either patchy or totalis/universalis disease. Scalp clonality was compared across normal scalp (n=4), patchy alopecia areata scalp (n=8), and alopecia totalis/universalis scalp (n=8). RNA was extracted with the PAXgene miRNA kit for fixed scalp, the miRNeasy kit for PBMCs, and the RNeasy kit for mouse skin. TCRbeta CDR3 regions were amplified by immunoSEQ multiplex PCR using 35 Vbeta forward and 13 Jbeta reverse primers.

What the authors observed across the whole study: Compared with normal scalp, lesional scalp had higher clonality and more expanded CD8+ clones, particularly in alopecia totalis/universalis, a pattern that suggests antigenic drive. Resident alphabeta T cells in normal human skin are also sequenced, complicating scalp TCR repertoire analysis, unlike mouse skin dominated by gammadelta T cells. TCR sequences shared between patients were less clear than in mice, possibly partly because of HLA diversity in the patient population.

Library generation was performed with the immunoSEQ multiplex PCR assay. To provide template for TCR sequencing, every sample had RNA extracted and reverse transcribed into cDNA. First-strand cDNA was synthesized with SuperScript III using a 2:1 mix of oligo-dT and random hexamers. Amplification bias was assessed with a synthetic immune receptor repertoire, and residual bias was removed computationally. The published analysis was carried out like this. After raw reads were preprocessed to remove errors, the CDR3 was defined following IMGT conventions as running from the conserved cysteine to phenylalanine. Clonality was computed as 1 minus the Shannon entropy, with the entropy normalized by log2 of the number of productive unique TCRs. Whether each scalp clone was CD4 or CD8 was inferred by checking scalp TCRbeta sequences against the CD4 and CD8 repertoires from sorted blood. Held by TCRdb, this immuneACCESS table contains in-frame sequences only and omits some clones. Under half of the omission traces to an unresolved V gene where checked; the cause of the rest is unknown. V and J calls and clone size are given by that table; D and trimming were obtained from the DNA. This sample holds about 150,000 clones; 55% to 65% were observed only once. The ten biggest clones cover around 5% of the sample.

In regard to this clone: This clone's antigen is unknown. Within one base of it there is no much larger clone, and no base qualities were kept.

PBMCs were isolated by density centrifugation and stained for CD3, CD4 and CD8, and CD4+ and CD8+ T cells were sorted on a FACSAria. Unaffected controls provided scalp biopsies and blood samples. The CDR3 numbers 16 residues from cysteine through phenylalanine. The only DNA kept is the CDR3, 48 bases in frame from the first base. V is trimmed back by 2 bases and J by 4 bases, and the junction contains 6 bases that no gene match accounts for. As encoded in the germline V gene (reference sequence), CDR1 is SGHNT while CDR2 is YYREEE. The rearrangement combines TRBV5-4 with TRBJ2-3, with 11 junctional bases fitting TRBD2. Sequencing used CD4+ T cells sorted from blood. This sequence was found in a human donor in good health. Here is the DNA: TGTGCCAGCAGCTTCCAACTAGCGGGAGTAGCAGATACGCAGTATTTT. Translation gives CASSFQLAGVADTQYF.